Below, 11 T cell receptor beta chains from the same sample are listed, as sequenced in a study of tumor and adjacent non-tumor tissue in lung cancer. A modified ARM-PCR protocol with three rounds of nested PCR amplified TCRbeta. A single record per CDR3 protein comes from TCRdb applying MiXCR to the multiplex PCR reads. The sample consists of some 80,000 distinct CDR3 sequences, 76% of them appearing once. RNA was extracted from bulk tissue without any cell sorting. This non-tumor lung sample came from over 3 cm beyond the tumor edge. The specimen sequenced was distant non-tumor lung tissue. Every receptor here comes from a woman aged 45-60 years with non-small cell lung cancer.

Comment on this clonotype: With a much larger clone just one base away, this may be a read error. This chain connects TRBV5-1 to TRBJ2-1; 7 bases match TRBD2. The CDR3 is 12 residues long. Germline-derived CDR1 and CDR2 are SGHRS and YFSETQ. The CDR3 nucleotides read TGCGCCAGCAGCGAGCGGGAAGCTGAGCAGATCTTC. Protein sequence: CASSEREAEQIF.

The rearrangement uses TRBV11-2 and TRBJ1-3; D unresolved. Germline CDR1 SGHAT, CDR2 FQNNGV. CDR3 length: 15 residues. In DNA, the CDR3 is TGTGTCAGAAGCGCAGACATGAACTCTGGAAACACCATATATTTT. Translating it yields CVRSADMNSGNTIYF.

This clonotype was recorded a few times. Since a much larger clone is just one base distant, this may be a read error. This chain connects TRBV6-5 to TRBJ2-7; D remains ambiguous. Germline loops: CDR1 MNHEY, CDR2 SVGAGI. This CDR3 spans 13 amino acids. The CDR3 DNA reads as TGTGCCAGCAGTACAGCCTACCCCTACGAGCAGTGCTTC. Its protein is CASSTAYPYEQCF.

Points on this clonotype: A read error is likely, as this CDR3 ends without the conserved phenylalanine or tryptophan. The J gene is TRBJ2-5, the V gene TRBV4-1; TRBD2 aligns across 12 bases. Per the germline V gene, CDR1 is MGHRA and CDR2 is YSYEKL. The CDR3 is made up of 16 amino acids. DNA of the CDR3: TGCGCCAACAGCCAACCGACTAGCGGGGGCCGAGAGACCCAGTACTAC. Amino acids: CANSQPTSGGRETQYY.

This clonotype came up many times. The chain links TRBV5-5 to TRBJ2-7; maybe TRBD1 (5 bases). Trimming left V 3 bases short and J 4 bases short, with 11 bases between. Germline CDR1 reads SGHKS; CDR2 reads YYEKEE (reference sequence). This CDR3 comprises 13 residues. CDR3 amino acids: CASSSGWGYEQYF. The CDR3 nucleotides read TGTGCCAGCAGCTCAGGGTGGGGTTACGAGCAGTACTTC.

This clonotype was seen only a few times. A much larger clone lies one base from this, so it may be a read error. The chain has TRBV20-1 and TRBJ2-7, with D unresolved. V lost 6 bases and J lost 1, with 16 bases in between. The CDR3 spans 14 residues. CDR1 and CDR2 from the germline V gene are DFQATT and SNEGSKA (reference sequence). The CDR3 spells CSASKLTMSYEQYF. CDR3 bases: TGCAGTGCCAGCAAACTAACTATGTCCTACGAGCAGTACTTC.

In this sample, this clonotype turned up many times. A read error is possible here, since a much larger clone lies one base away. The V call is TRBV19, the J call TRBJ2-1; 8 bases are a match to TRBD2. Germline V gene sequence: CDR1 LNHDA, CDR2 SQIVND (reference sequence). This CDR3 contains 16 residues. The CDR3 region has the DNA TGTGCCAGTATTCCACGGGAGGGGATGAGCTACAATGAGCAGCTCTTC. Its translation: CASIPREGMSYNEQLF.

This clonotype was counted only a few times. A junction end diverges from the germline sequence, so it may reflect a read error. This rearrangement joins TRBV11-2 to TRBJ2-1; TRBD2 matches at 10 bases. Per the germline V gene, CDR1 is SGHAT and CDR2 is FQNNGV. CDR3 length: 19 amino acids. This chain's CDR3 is CASGLDYLAGAPGWNEQFF. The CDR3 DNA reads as TGTGCCAGCGGCTTAGATTATCTAGCGGGAGCTCCCGGGTGGAATGAGCAGTTCTTC.

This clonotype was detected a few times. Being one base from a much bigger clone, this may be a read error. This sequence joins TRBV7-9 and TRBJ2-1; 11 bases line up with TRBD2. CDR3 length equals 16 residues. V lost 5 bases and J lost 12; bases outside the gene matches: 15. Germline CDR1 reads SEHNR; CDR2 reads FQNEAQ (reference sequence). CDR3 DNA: TGTGCCAGCAGCGACTTGACTAGCGGGAAGGTCGGTGGGCAGTTCTTC. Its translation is CASSDLTSGKVGGQFF.

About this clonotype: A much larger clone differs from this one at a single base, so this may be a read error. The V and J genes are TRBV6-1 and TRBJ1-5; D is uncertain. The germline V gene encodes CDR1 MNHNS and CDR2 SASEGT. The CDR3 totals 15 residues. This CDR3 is CASREAYSQYQPQHF. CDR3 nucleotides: TGTGCCAGCAGGGAAGCGTACAGTCAATATCAGCCCCAGCATTTT.

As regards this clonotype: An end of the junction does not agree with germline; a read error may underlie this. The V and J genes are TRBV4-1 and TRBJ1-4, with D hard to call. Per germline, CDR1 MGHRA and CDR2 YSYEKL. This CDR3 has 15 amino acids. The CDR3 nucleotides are TGCGCCAGCACGGGGTGTTACCCAACTAATGAAAATCTGTTTTTT. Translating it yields CASTGCYPTNENLFF.